The clone carrying this T cell receptor (beta chain) has only a few counts. What it recognizes is unknown. The data were taken from a study of persistence of HIV-infected CD4 T cells. Germline-derived CDR1 and CDR2 are SGHTA and FQGNSA. The ends were cut back, 5 bases at V and 10 bases at J, with 21 bases in the middle. The CDR3 totals 16 residues. The immunoSEQ assay was version 4, run in survey mode. Clones were read by immunoSEQ multiplex PCR, and TCRdb kept only the in-frame ones, dropping some. The data show just under 20,000 clones, 75% to 80% seen once. Cells were stimulated with CMV-infected fibroblast lysates at about 10 ug/mL. Sorting selected CD4+ T cells upregulating both CD40 ligand and CD69.

The sequencing used CD4+ T cells sorted from PBMCs after approximately 20-hour stimulation, collected from a patient who received antiretroviral therapy. The rearrangement uses TRBV7-2 and TRBJ1-6; D might be TRBD1 (5 bases). The receptor was derived from an adult man with HIV who was CMV-seropositive. CDR3 nucleotides: TGTGCCAGCAGCACCTTTACCGGGACGGCCAGCTCACCCCTCCACTTT. Translated, it gives CASSTFTGTASSPLHF.